This note documents a single T cell receptor (beta chain) sequence. No antigen is known for it. The PCR used 60 Vbeta and 13 Jbeta primers. Assay used: immunoSEQ multiplex PCR; TCRdb lists only in-frame clones, some missing. The sample lists roughly 100,000 clones, roughly 76% occurring once. The source of the sample is a study of cytomegalovirus exposure and HLA in healthy donors. Study-level results: TCR beta sequences reportedly predicted most subjects' HLA-A and HLA-B alleles accurately.

The V gene's germline CDR1 is MNHEY and CDR2 SMNVEV (reference sequence). J lost 4 bases, V lost 2 bases, and 5 bases had no gene match. The CDR3 has 15 amino acids. This receptor was taken from a man in his forties in good health and CMV-seronegative. The sequencing input was PBMCs. The chain recombines TRBV27 with TRBJ2-1, with 7 bases aligning to TRBD1. This chain's CDR3 is CASSLTWDSYNEQFF. The CDR3 DNA reads as TGTGCCAGCAGTTTAACGTGGGACAGTTACAATGAGCAGTTCTTC.